What follows describes a single TCR beta chain. TCRdb's copy holds only in-frame clones and misses some; the assay was immunoSEQ multiplex PCR. Of around 13,000 clones in the sample, about 82% were seen once. This sample stems from a study of PD-1 blockade in classical Hodgkin lymphoma. The patients all showed relapse after autologous stem cell transplantation, while their brentuximab vedotin exposure varied. The sequenced sample was peripheral blood mononuclear cells (PBMCs), obtained at baseline. This clonotype originated in a human donor with classical Hodgkin lymphoma.

The CDR3 reads CASSRYSELGQPQHF. The CDR3 DNA reads TGTGCCAGCAGCCGATATAGTGAATTGGGTCAGCCCCAGCATTTT. The chain carries TRBV7-6 and TRBJ1-5; no definite D call. This CDR3 is built from 15 residues. In germline, CDR1 is SGHVS, CDR2 FNYEAQ. V was cut by 5 bases and J by 6 bases, with 17 bases left in between.